Below, 8 T cell receptor beta chains from the same sample are listed, as sequenced in a study of CD8+ T cells in alopecia areata. Sequencing templates came from extracted RNA that was reverse transcribed into cDNA. Clones were read by immunoSEQ multiplex PCR, and TCRdb kept only the in-frame ones, dropping some. The repertoire holds 110,000 or so clones, with 55% to 65% as singletons. What was sequenced was CD4+ T cells sorted from blood. All receptors come from a human donor in good health.

CDR3 bases: TGTGCCAGCAGCTCCTTGGGAACGGGTGAGCAGTACTTC. Encoded protein: CASSSLGTGEQYF. This chain joins TRBV5-6 and TRBJ2-7; D gene unclear. The CDR3 sequence is 13 residues long. Germline V gives CDR1 SGHDT, CDR2 YYEEEE. Trimming removed 3 bases at V and 7 bases at J, with 14 bases between.

In this sample, this clone turned up a few times. The chain has TRBV20-1 and TRBJ1-1; D is undetermined. CDR1 DFQATT and CDR2 SNEGSKA come from the germline V gene (reference sequence). V gave up 4 bases and J gave up 3 bases, with 6 bases separating them. CDR3 length equals 11 residues. CDR3 nucleotide sequence: TGCAGTGCTAACGCGGACACTGAAGCTTTCTTT. Its translation: CSANADTEAFF.

This rearrangement joins TRBV5-1 to TRBJ2-5; 9 bases are a match to TRBD1. The V and J ends lost 4 bases and 0 bases, in that order; junction bases with no gene match: 4. Germline CDR1 SGHRS, CDR2 YFSETQ. The CDR3 is made up of 15 amino acids. The CDR3 protein is CASSIGDRDQETQYF. CDR3 bases: TGCGCCAGCAGCATAGGGGACAGGGACCAAGAGACCCAGTACTTC.

V and J are TRBV20-1 and TRBJ1-1; D gene uncertain. V was trimmed by 1 base and J by 10 bases, leaving 10 bases between them. The CDR3 extends over 11 amino acids. The germline CDR1 and CDR2 sequences are DFQATT and SNEGSKA (reference sequence). DNA for the CDR3: TGCAGTGCTAGAGGGGGAGCAGGAGCTTTCTTT. Translating it yields CSARGGAGAFF.

J is TRBJ2-6 and V is TRBV30, with D hard to call. Trimming stripped 5 bases from V and 0 bases from J, with 2 bases between. Germline-derived CDR1 and CDR2 are GTSNPN and SVGIG (reference sequence). This CDR3 contains 12 residues. The CDR3 is CAWASGANVLTF. The CDR3 DNA is TGTGCCTGGGCCTCTGGGGCCAACGTCCTGACTTTC.

This chain connects TRBV5-6 to TRBJ1-3; D unresolved. Germline CDR1 and CDR2: SGHDT and YYEEEE. This CDR3 is 17 amino acids long. The V end lost 2 bases, the J end lost 0 bases, and 15 bases lay between the germline ends. This CDR3 reads CASSLDTDRNSGNTIYF. CDR3 in DNA: TGTGCCAGCAGCTTAGACACAGACCGAAACTCTGGAAACACCATATATTTT.

V usage is TRBV29-1 and J usage is TRBJ1-2; no firm D call. Trimming took off 3 bases at V and 2 bases at J, with 4 bases between the two ends. Per the germline V gene, CDR1 is SQVTM and CDR2 is ANQGSEA. There are 11 residues in the CDR3. For the CDR3, the DNA is TGCAGCGTTGAGATCAACTATGGCTACACCTTC. It specifies CSVEINYGYTF.

The chain couples TRBV5-6 to TRBJ1-2; D unresolved. The CDR3 runs to 15 residues. V was cut by 1 base and J by 5 bases, with 15 bases left in between. CDR1 and CDR2 (germline): SGHDT, YYEEEE. CDR3 in amino acids: CASSLFRLGEYGYTF. The CDR3 DNA sequence: TGTGCCAGCAGCTTGTTCCGGCTCGGGGAGTATGGCTACACCTTC.